This T cell receptor beta chain was sequenced in a study of cytotoxic CD8 clonotypes in ibrutinib-treated CLL. Investigators sought sequencing depths of between 1 in 200,000 and 1 in 1 million T cells. Profiling relied on immunoSEQ multiplex PCR, and the TCRdb table lists in-frame clones only, not all of them. Among 300,000 to 350,000 clones listed, about 77% were seen once. Study-level points and caveats: The clonality went up when patients responded to ibrutinib and dropped back toward baseline at progression. Public clonotypes were seen rarely and were contracted or stable on treatment.

The germline V gene has CDR1 ENHRY and CDR2 SYGVKD. CDR3 length: 14 residues. The V gene lost 5 bases and the J gene lost 0 bases, with 11 bases spanning the gap. Regarding this clone: The antigen remains undetermined.

The sequences come from PBMCs, collected before ibrutinib treatment. This TCR was sampled from a human donor with chronic lymphocytic leukemia. The V gene is TRBV10-3, the J gene TRBJ2-7; perhaps TRBD1 as D (7 bases). The CDR3: CAISNQGGSYEQYF. The CDR3 DNA reads as TGTGCCATCAGTAATCAGGGGGGCTCCTACGAGCAGTACTTC.